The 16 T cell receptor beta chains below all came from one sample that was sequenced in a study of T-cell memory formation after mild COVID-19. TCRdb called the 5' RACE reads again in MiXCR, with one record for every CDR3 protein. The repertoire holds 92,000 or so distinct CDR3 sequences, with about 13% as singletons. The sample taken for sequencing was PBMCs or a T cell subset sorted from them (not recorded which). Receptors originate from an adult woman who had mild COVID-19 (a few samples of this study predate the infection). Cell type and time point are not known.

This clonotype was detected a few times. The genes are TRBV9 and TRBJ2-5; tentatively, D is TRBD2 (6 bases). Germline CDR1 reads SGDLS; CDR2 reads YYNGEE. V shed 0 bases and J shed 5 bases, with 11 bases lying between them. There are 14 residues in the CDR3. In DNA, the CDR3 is TGTGCCAGCAGCGTAGGTGGCGGGATGGAGACCCAGTACTTC. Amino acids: CASSVGGGMETQYF. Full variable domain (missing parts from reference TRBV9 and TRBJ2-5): DSGVTQTPKHLITATGQRVTLRCSPRSGDLSVYWYQQSLDQGLQFLIQYYNGEERAKGNILERFSAQQFPDLHSELNLSSLELGDSALYFCASSVGGGMETQYFGPGTRLLVL.

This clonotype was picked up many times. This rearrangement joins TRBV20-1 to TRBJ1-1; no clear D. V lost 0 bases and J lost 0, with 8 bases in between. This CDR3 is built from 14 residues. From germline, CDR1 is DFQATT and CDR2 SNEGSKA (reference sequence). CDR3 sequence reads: CSARDPGMNTEAFF. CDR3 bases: TGCAGTGCTAGAGACCCCGGGATGAACACTGAAGCTTTCTTT.

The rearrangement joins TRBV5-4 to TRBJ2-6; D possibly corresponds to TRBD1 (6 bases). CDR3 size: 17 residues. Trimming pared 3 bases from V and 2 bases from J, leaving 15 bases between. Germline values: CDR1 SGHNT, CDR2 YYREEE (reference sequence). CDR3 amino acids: CASSSTGTGTGANVLTF. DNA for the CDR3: TGTGCCAGCAGCTCTACCGGTACAGGGACTGGGGCCAACGTCCTGACTTTC.

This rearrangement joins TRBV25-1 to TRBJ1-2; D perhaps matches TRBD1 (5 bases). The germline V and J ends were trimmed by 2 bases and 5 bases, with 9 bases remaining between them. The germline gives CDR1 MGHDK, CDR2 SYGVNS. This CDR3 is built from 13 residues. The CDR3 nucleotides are TGTGCCAGCAGTGAACAAGGGGATTATGGCTACACCTTC. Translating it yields CASSEQGDYGYTF.

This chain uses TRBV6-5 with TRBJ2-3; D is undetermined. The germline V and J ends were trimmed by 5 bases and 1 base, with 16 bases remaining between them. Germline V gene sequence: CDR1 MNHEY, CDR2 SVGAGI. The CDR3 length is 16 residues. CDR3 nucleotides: TGTGCCAGCAGTACTTTAGACATTCTCGGCACAGATACGCAGTATTTT. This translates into CASSTLDILGTDTQYF.

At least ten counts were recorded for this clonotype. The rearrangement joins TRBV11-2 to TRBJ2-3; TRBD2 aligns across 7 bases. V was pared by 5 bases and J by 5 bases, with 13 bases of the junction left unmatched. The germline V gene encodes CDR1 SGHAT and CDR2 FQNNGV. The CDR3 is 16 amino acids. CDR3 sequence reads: CASSPERDPPVDTQYF. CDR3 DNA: TGTGCCAGCAGCCCGGAGCGGGACCCTCCCGTAGATACGCAGTATTTT.

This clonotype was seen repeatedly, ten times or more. CDR3 sequence reads: CASSQDQGVYNEQFF. The CDR3 DNA follows: TGCGCCAGCAGCCAAGATCAGGGAGTGTACAATGAGCAGTTCTTC. The chain links TRBV4-3 to TRBJ2-1; D could derive from TRBD1 or TRBD2 (5 bases each). V was trimmed by 0 bases and J by 4 bases, leaving 10 bases between them. CDR3 length: 15 amino acids. Germline-derived CDR1 and CDR2 are LGHNA and YSLEER.

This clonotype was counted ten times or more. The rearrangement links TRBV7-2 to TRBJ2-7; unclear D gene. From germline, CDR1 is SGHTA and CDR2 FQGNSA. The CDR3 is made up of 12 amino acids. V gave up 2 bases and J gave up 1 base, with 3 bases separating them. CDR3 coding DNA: TGTGCCAGCAGCTTACGTTCCTACGAGCAGTACTTC. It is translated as CASSLRSYEQYF. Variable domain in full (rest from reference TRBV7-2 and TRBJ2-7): GAGVSQSPSNKVTEKGKDVELRCDPISGHTALYWYRQSLGQGLEFLIYFQGNSAPDKSGLPSDRFSAERTGGSVSTLTIQRTQQEDSAVYLCASSLRSYEQYFGPGTRLTVT.

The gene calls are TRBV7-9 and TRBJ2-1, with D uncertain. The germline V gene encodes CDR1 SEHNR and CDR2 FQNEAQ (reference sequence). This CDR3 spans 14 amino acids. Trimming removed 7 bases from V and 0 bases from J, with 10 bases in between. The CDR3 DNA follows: TGTGCCAGCACCCCGGGCCGCTCCTACAATGAGCAGTTCTTC. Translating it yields CASTPGRSYNEQFF. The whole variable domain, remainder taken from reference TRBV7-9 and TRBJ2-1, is DTGVSQNPRHKITKRGQNVTFRCDPISEHNRLYWYRQTLGQGPEFLTYFQNEAQLEKSRLLSDRFSAERPKGSFSTLEIQRTEQGDSAMYLCASTPGRSYNEQFFGPGTRLTVL.

CDR3 amino acids: CASSPGTEEQYF. DNA of the CDR3: TGTGCCAGCAGCCCTGGGACTGAGGAGCAGTACTTC. This chain links TRBV4-2 with TRBJ2-7, with D possibly matching TRBD2 (6 bases). The CDR3 contains 12 residues. V dropped 4 bases and J dropped 7 bases, with 11 bases sitting between them. From germline, CDR1 is LGHNA and CDR2 YNFKEQ.

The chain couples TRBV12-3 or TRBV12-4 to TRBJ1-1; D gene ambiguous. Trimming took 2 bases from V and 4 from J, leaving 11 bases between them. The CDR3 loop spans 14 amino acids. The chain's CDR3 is CASSLKGRGTEAFF. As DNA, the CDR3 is TGTGCCAGCAGTTTAAAGGGTCGGGGCACTGAAGCTTTCTTT.

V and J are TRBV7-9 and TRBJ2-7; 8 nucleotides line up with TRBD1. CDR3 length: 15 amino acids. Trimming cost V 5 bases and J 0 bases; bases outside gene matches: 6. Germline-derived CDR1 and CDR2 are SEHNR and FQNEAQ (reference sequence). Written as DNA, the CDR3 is TGTGCCAGCAGCACCGGGACAGGCAGCTCCTACGAGCAGTACTTC. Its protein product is CASSTGTGSSYEQYF.

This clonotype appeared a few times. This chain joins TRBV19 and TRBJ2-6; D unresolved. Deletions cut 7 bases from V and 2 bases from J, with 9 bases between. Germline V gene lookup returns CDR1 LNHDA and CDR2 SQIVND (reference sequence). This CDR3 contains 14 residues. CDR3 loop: CASTAVAGANVLTF. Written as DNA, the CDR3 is TGTGCCAGTACCGCAGTCGCTGGGGCCAACGTCCTGACTTTC. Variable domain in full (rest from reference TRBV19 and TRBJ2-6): DGGITQSPKYLFRKEGQNVTLSCEQNLNHDAMYWYRQDPGQGLRLIYYSQIVNDFQKGDIAEGYSVSREKKESFPLTVTSAQKNPTAFYLCASTAVAGANVLTFGAGSRLTVL.

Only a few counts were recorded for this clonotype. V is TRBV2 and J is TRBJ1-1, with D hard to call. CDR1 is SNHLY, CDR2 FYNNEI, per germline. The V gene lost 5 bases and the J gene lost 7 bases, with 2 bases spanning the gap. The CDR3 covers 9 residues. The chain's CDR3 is CASSREAFF. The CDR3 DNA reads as TGTGCCAGCAGTCGTGAAGCTTTCTTT.

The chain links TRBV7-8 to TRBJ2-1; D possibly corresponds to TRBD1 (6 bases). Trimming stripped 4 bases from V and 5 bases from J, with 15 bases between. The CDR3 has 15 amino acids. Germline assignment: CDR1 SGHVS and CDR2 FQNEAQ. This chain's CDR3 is CASSSDRPADNEQFF. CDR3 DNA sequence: TGTGCCAGCAGCTCTGACAGGCCGGCCGACAATGAGCAGTTCTTC.

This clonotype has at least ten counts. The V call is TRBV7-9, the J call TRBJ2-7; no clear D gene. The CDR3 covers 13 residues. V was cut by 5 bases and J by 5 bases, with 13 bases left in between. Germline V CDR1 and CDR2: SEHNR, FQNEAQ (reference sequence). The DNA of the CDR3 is TGTGCCAGCAGCCAAAGCCCGAGAGACGAGCAGTACTTC. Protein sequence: CASSQSPRDEQYF.